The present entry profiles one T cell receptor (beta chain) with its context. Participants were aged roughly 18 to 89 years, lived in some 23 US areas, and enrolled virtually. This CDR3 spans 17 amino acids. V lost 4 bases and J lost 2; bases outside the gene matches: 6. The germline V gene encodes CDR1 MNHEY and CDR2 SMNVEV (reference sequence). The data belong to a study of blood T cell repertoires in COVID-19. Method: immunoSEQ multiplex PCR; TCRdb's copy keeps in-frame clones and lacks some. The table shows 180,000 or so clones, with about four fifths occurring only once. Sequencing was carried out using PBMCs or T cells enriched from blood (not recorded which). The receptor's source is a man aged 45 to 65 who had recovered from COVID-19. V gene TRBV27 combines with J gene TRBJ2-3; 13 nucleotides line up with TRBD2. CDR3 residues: CASSSGTSGVYTDTQYF. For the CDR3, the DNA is TGTGCCAGCAGTTCGGGGACTAGCGGGGTGTACACAGATACGCAGTATTTT.